What follows are 21 T cell receptor beta chains derived from one specimen sequenced in a study of blood T cell repertoires in COVID-19. Method: immunoSEQ multiplex PCR; TCRdb's copy keeps in-frame clones and lacks some. The profile shows 200,000 to 250,000 clones, 80% to 85% of them singletons. Sequenced: peripheral blood. These TCRs come from a woman between 55 and 75 years old who had recovered from COVID-19.

The rearrangement links TRBV11-2 to TRBJ1-2, with D possibly matching TRBD1 (5 bases). The length of the CDR3 is 14 residues. V was cut by 3 bases and J by 8 bases, with 16 bases left in between. CDR1 and CDR2 from the germline V gene are SGHAT and FQNNGV. DNA of the CDR3: TGTGCCAGCAGCTTTGCAGGGAGGTTTGCGGGCTACACCTTC. Translating it yields CASSFAGRFAGYTF.

This chain uses TRBV5-1 with TRBJ2-7, with TRBD2 as a possible D gene (5 bases). V shed 2 bases and J shed 4 bases, with 7 bases lying between them. Germline CDR1 is SGHRS and CDR2 is YFSETQ. This CDR3 contains 12 residues. The CDR3 DNA reads TGCGCCAGCAGCTTTCGGGGTTACGAGCAGTACTTC. This encodes CASSFRGYEQYF. Full variable domain (rest looked up from reference TRBV5-1 and TRBJ2-7): KAGVTQTPRYLIKTRGQQVTLSCSPISGHRSVSWYQQTPGQGLQFLFEYFSETQRNKGNFPGRFSGRQFSNSRSEMNVSTLELGDSALYLCASSFRGYEQYFGPGTRLTVT.

The chain links TRBV2 to TRBJ2-7; the D gene is possibly TRBD1 (6 bases). In germline, CDR1 is SNHLY, CDR2 FYNNEI. CDR3 size: 13 residues. Trimming left V 7 bases short and J 6 bases short, with 16 bases between. The CDR3 spells CASNLGLGGEQYF. CDR3 DNA sequence: TGTGCCAGCAATCTGGGGCTAGGGGGCGAGCAGTACTTC.

This rearrangement joins TRBV30 to TRBJ2-5, with 11 bases aligning to TRBD2. CDR3 length: 14 residues. V was pared by 4 bases and J by 3 bases, with 4 bases of the junction left unmatched. CDR1 GTSNPN and CDR2 SVGIG come from the germline V gene (reference sequence). CDR3 sequence (DNA): TGTGCCTGGAACCAGGGACTAGCGGAAGAGACCCAGTACTTC. Translation gives CAWNQGLAEETQYF.

The genes are TRBV3-1 (or the pseudogene TRBV3-2) and TRBJ1-3, with a weak D call TRBD1 (5 bases). V lost 6 bases to trimming and J lost 3 bases, with 12 bases between them. The CDR3 loop spans 14 amino acids. CDR1 LGHDT and CDR2 YNNKEL come from the germline V gene (reference sequence). The CDR3 loop is CASRGGNHGNTIYF. DNA of the CDR3: TGTGCCAGCAGGGGGGGAAACCATGGAAACACCATATATTTT.

This clone was seen only once. The V call is TRBV7-2, the J call TRBJ1-1, with 12 nucleotides matching TRBD1. This CDR3 spans 15 amino acids. With V trimmed by 4 bases and J by 5 bases, 5 bases remained unmatched. Germline V gene sequence: CDR1 SGHTA, CDR2 FQGNSA. CDR3 loop: CASSSRDRGRTEAFF. CDR3 in DNA: TGTGCCAGCAGCTCCCGGGACAGGGGGCGTACTGAAGCTTTCTTT.

This chain uses TRBV5-1 with TRBJ1-6, with D possibly TRBD1 on 5 matching bases. Germline V gene sequence: CDR1 SGHRS, CDR2 YFSETQ. The CDR3 loop spans 16 amino acids. The V end lost 1 base, the J end lost 6 bases, and 14 bases lay between the germline ends. DNA of the CDR3: TGCGCCAGCAGCTTGCGCCAGGGAAGGAGTAATTCACCCCTCCACTTT. Protein product: CASSLRQGRSNSPLHF.

The table lists this clone with many counts. The sample contains more than one DNA sequence encoding this CDR3. The chain is built from TRBV3-1 (or the pseudogene TRBV3-2) and TRBJ2-1, with 8 bases aligning to TRBD2. The J segment lost 4 bases and the V segment lost 1 base, leaving 3 bases of the junction unmatched. The germline gives CDR1 LGHDT, CDR2 YNNKEL (reference sequence). This CDR3 comprises 15 residues. CDR3 nucleotides: TGTGCCAGCAGCCAAGCCAGCGGGGGATACAATGAGCAGTTCTTC. Amino acid sequence: CASSQASGGYNEQFF.

The rearrangement uses TRBV7-9 and TRBJ1-4; D is uncertain. Germline V gene lookup returns CDR1 SEHNR and CDR2 FQNEAQ (reference sequence). This CDR3 has 15 amino acids. V was clipped by 1 base and J by 7 bases, with 13 bases between them. DNA for the CDR3: TGTGCCAGCAGCTTAGGGGGAGGGCTAATTGAAAAACTGTTTTTT. Translating it yields CASSLGGGLIEKLFF.

The chain joins TRBV30 to TRBJ2-5, with D perhaps matching TRBD2 (5 bases). There are 13 residues in the CDR3. Between the trimmed V and J ends, which lost 1 base and 5 bases, there was a span of 11 bases. CDR1 is GTSNPN, CDR2 SVGIG, per germline (reference sequence). Here the CDR3 DNA reads TGTGCCTGGAGTGAAGGGCTAGCCGAGACCCAGTACTTC. It is translated as CAWSEGLAETQYF.

J is TRBJ1-3 and V is TRBV5-1; a possible D gene is TRBD1 (5 bases). The CDR3 consists of 15 residues. V was pared by 4 bases and J by 3 bases, with 14 bases between. Germline loops: CDR1 SGHRS, CDR2 YFSETQ. The CDR3 loop is CASSPDGQSGNTIYF. CDR3 in DNA: TGCGCCAGCAGCCCGGATGGACAAAGTGGAAACACCATATATTTT.

The CDR3 bases are TGTGCCAGCAGCAGGGGGGACAGCTCTGGAAACACCATATATTTT. Translation: CASSRGDSSGNTIYF. The gene calls are TRBV9 and TRBJ1-3; 7 bases map to TRBD1. Trimming cost V 4 bases and J 0 bases; bases outside gene matches: 4. Germline CDR1 and CDR2: SGDLS and YYNGEE. The CDR3 contains 15 residues. Drawing the rest from reference TRBV9 and TRBJ1-3, the complete variable domain is DSGVTQTPKHLITATGQRVTLRCSPRSGDLSVYWYQQSLDQGLQFLIQYYNGEERAKGNILERFSAQQFPDLHSELNLSSLELGDSALYFCASSRGDSSGNTIYFGEGSWLTVV.

The V call is TRBV11-1, the J call TRBJ1-1; TRBD1 matches 8 bases. From germline, CDR1 is SGHAT and CDR2 FQDESV (reference sequence). The CDR3 extends over 16 amino acids. The junction had 12 bases not matched to a gene; V was cut back by 5 bases and J by 4 bases. The CDR3 coding sequence is TGTGCCAGCAGCCCTCAGACAGGGGCCTACTCCACTGAAGCTTTCTTT. Translating gives CASSPQTGAYSTEAFF.

CDR3 protein: CASSPSRVTEAFF. The DNA of the CDR3 is TGCGCCAGCAGCCCCTCCCGGGTGACTGAAGCTTTCTTT. This chain uses TRBV5-1 with TRBJ1-1; no clear D gene. Germline V gene lookup returns CDR1 SGHRS and CDR2 YFSETQ. The CDR3 sequence is 13 residues long. V was cut by 4 bases and J by 5 bases, with 12 bases left in between.

This CDR3 is CASSYSTDSTGELFF. The CDR3 DNA follows: TGTGCCAGCAGTTACTCTACAGACAGCACCGGGGAGCTGTTTTTT. The chain employs TRBV6-5 and TRBJ2-2; perhaps TRBD1 as D (5 bases). The V gene lost 0 bases and the J gene lost 4 bases, with 9 bases spanning the gap. Germline V CDR1 and CDR2: MNHEY, SVGAGI. The CDR3 totals 15 residues.

The chain recombines TRBV18 with TRBJ2-1; 11 bases match TRBD2. V shed 1 base, J shed 7 bases, and the junction held 9 bases outside the gene matches. The CDR3 is 17 residues long. Germline V gene lookup returns CDR1 KGHSH and CDR2 LQKENI. CDR3 protein: CASSPLLSGGAANEQFF. The DNA for the CDR3 is TGTGCCAGCTCACCACTACTTAGCGGGGGGGCCGCGAATGAGCAGTTCTTC.

This clone appeared once. V gene TRBV6-1 combines with J gene TRBJ2-7; 8 bases fit TRBD1. This CDR3 has 14 amino acids. Looked up from germline, CDR1 is MNHNS and CDR2 is SASEGT. V shed 3 bases and J 5 bases; nucleotides not matched to a gene: 6. CDR3 protein: CASSDNRGVHEQYF. The CDR3 DNA sequence: TGTGCCAGCAGTGACAACAGGGGGGTCCACGAGCAGTACTTC.

The chain joins TRBV2 to TRBJ1-6; 7 bases are a match to TRBD1. Germline trimming cut 8 bases from V and 2 bases from J; bases unmatched to any gene: 6. CDR3 length: 15 amino acids. CDR1 SNHLY and CDR2 FYNNEI come from the germline V gene. This CDR3 reads CASGRQGPYNSPLHF. The CDR3 DNA reads as TGTGCCAGCGGTCGACAGGGTCCCTATAATTCACCCCTCCACTTT.

This sequence joins TRBV29-1 and TRBJ2-3; TRBD2 matches 7 bases. This CDR3 has 15 residues. Germline-derived CDR1 and CDR2 are SQVTM and ANQGSEA. With 0 bases clipped from V and 4 bases from J, the junction kept 7 bases outside the gene matches. DNA for the CDR3: TGCAGCGTTGAAGATCCGGAGCGGGGACCAGATACGCAGTATTTT. Residues: CSVEDPERGPDTQYF.

This clone showed up just a few times. The V and J genes are TRBV30 and TRBJ2-7; 8 bases map to TRBD1. The V segment lost 3 bases and the J segment 0 bases; nucleotides outside the gene matches: 7. The CDR3 is 15 residues long. The germline gives CDR1 GTSNPN, CDR2 SVGIG (reference sequence). Written as DNA, the CDR3 is TGTGCCTGGAGGGCCGACAGGGGTAGCTCCTACGAGCAGTACTTC. This gives the protein CAWRADRGSSYEQYF.

This clone occurred once. The chain uses TRBV12-3 or TRBV12-4 and TRBJ1-1; no clear D. The germline V and J ends were trimmed by 7 bases and 1 base, with 10 bases remaining between them. The CDR3 sequence is 13 residues long. CDR3 amino acids: CASTSSRNTEAFF. The CDR3 nucleotides read TGTGCCAGCACCTCATCGAGGAACACTGAAGCTTTCTTT.